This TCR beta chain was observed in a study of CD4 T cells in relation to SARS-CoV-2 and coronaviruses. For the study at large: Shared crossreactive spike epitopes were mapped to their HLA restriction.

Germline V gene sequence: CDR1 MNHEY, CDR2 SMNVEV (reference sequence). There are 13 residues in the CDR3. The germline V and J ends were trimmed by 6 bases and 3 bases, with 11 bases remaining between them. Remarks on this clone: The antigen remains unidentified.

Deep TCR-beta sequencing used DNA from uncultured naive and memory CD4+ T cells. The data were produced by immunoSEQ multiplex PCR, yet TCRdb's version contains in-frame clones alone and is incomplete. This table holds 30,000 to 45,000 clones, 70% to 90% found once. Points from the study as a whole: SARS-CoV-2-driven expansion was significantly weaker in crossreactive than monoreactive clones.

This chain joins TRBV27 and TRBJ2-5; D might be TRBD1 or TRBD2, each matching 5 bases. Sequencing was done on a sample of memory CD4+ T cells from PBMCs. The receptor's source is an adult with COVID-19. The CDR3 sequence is CASSEMGEETQYF. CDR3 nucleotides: TGTGCCAGCAGCGAGATGGGGGAAGAGACCCAGTACTTC.